The rows below give T cell receptor beta chains drawn from one sample of a study of identical twins. TCRdb processed the 5' RACE reads anew with MiXCR; each CDR3 protein has one entry. The repertoire holds around 1.7 million distinct CDR3 sequences, with about 31% as singletons. The sample comprised cord blood. These TCRs come from a newborn girl in good health. CDR3s include the opening cysteine and the closing phenylalanine or tryptophan. D genes are given only for firm matches. Clone size is not always given. Where it is, it says once, few, many or a class for expanded clones.

v_call: TRBV14
clone_size: NA
d_call: NA
j_call: TRBJ2-7
cdr3_aa: CANSQLTLGPSHEQYF
cdr3_nt: TGTGCCAACAGCCAACTTACCCTGGGGCCCTCCCACGAGCAGTACTTC

v_call: TRBV7-9
clone_size: NA
d_call: TRBD2
j_call: TRBJ2-7
cdr3_aa: CASSSTGTSFRNEQYF
cdr3_nt: TGTGCCAGCAGCTCGACCGGGACTAGCTTTAGGAATGAGCAGTACTTC

v_call: TRBV20-1
clone_size: few
d_call: TRBD1
j_call: TRBJ1-6
cdr3_aa: CSARGVWTGSPYNSPLHF
cdr3_nt: TGCAGTGCTAGAGGGGTGTGGACAGGGAGCCCCTATAATTCACCCCTCCACTTT

v_call: TRBV6-6
clone_size: few
d_call: TRBD1
j_call: TRBJ2-7
cdr3_aa: CASTWGRGHEQYF
cdr3_nt: TGTGCCAGCACATGGGGCAGGGGGCACGAGCAGTACTTC

v_call: TRBV12-5
clone_size: NA
d_call: NA
j_call: TRBJ2-1
cdr3_aa: CASVRQQGDGQFF
cdr3_nt: TGTGCTAGTGTCCGACAACAGGGAGATGGGCAGTTCTTC

v_call: TRBV20-1
clone_size: few
d_call: TRBD2
j_call: TRBJ2-7
cdr3_aa: CSASRGAGATYEQYF
cdr3_nt: TGCAGTGCTAGCCGCGGAGCGGGAGCAACCTACGAGCAGTACTTC

v_call: TRBV20-1
clone_size: few
d_call: NA
j_call: TRBJ2-1
cdr3_aa: CSASARLPNEQFF
cdr3_nt: TGCAGTGCTAGTGCTAGGCTACCCAATGAGCAGTTCTTC

v_call: TRBV6-1
clone_size: once
d_call: TRBD1
j_call: TRBJ1-5
cdr3_aa: CASSTDRDQNQPQHF
cdr3_nt: TGTGCCAGCAGTACTGACAGGGACCAGAATCAGCCCCAGCATTTT

v_call: TRBV9
clone_size: NA
d_call: NA
j_call: TRBJ1-1
cdr3_aa: CASSATGIVSEAFF
cdr3_nt: TGTGCCAGCAGCGCCACAGGGATAGTTTCTGAAGCTTTCTTT

v_call: TRBV4-2
clone_size: few
d_call: NA
j_call: TRBJ2-3
cdr3_aa: CASSQGPLATDTQYF
cdr3_nt: TGTGCCAGCAGCCAAGGGCCCCTAGCAACAGATACGCAGTATTTT

v_call: TRBV6-1
clone_size: few
d_call: TRBD2
j_call: TRBJ2-7
cdr3_aa: CASSLGTSGSLSSYEQYF
cdr3_nt: TGTGCCAGCAGTCTCGGGACTAGCGGGAGTCTTAGCTCCTACGAGCAGTACTTC

v_call: TRBV7-2
clone_size: NA
d_call: NA
j_call: TRBJ1-5
cdr3_aa: CASSLFSSQPQHF
cdr3_nt: TGTGCCAGCAGCTTATTTTCCAGTCAGCCCCAGCATTTT

v_call: TRBV20-1
clone_size: NA
d_call: TRBD2
j_call: TRBJ2-7
cdr3_aa: CSAIAGGPSYEQYF
cdr3_nt: TGCAGTGCTATAGCGGGGGGCCCTTCCTACGAGCAGTACTTC

v_call: TRBV10-3
clone_size: NA
d_call: NA
j_call: TRBJ2-1
cdr3_aa: CAISENWGADEQFF
cdr3_nt: TGTGCCATCAGTGAGAATTGGGGGGCGGATGAGCAGTTCTTC

v_call: TRBV28
clone_size: NA
d_call: NA
j_call: TRBJ1-5
cdr3_aa: CASSSGSLNQPQHF
cdr3_nt: TGTGCCAGCAGTTCCGGGTCCCTCAATCAGCCCCAGCATTTT

v_call: TRBV27
clone_size: NA
d_call: NA
j_call: TRBJ2-1
cdr3_aa: CASSLTAALSYNEQFF
cdr3_nt: TGTGCCAGCAGTTTAACAGCCGCCCTCTCCTACAATGAGCAGTTCTTC

v_call: TRBV2
clone_size: few
d_call: NA
j_call: TRBJ1-5
cdr3_aa: CASSEDPDLYSNQPQHF
cdr3_nt: TGTGCCAGCAGCGAGGACCCGGACCTATATAGCAATCAGCCCCAGCATTTT

v_call: TRBV2
clone_size: few
d_call: NA
j_call: TRBJ1-1
cdr3_aa: CASIKQGNTEAFF
cdr3_nt: TGTGCCAGCATCAAACAGGGGAACACTGAAGCTTTCTTT

v_call: TRBV5-1
clone_size: few
d_call: NA
j_call: TRBJ1-5
cdr3_aa: CASSLADGGQPQHF
cdr3_nt: TGCGCCAGCAGCTTGGCCGACGGGGGTCAGCCCCAGCATTTT

v_call: TRBV30
clone_size: NA
d_call: TRBD1
j_call: TRBJ2-4
cdr3_aa: CAWSVQGAVYEQYF
cdr3_nt: TGTGCCTGGAGTGTACAGGGGGCCGTCTACGAACAGTACTTC

v_call: TRBV5-1
clone_size: NA
d_call: NA
j_call: TRBJ2-1
cdr3_aa: CASGLSWVNEQFF
cdr3_nt: TGCGCCAGCGGCTTGTCCTGGGTCAATGAGCAGTTCTTC

v_call: TRBV28
clone_size: few
d_call: NA
j_call: TRBJ1-1
cdr3_aa: CASSGSGKSTEAFF
cdr3_nt: TGTGCCAGCAGTGGCTCGGGGAAGAGCACTGAAGCTTTCTTT

v_call: TRBV5-6
clone_size: NA
d_call: TRBD1
j_call: TRBJ2-1
cdr3_aa: CASSLANRGPEQFF
cdr3_nt: TGTGCCAGCAGCTTGGCTAACAGGGGGCCTGAGCAGTTCTTC

v_call: TRBV7-2
clone_size: NA
d_call: TRBD1
j_call: TRBJ2-7
cdr3_aa: CASSPKGQGWYEQYF
cdr3_nt: TGTGCCAGCAGCCCCAAAGGACAGGGATGGTACGAGCAGTACTTC

v_call: TRBV20-1
clone_size: NA
d_call: NA
j_call: TRBJ2-5
cdr3_aa: CSARWGTGAQYF
cdr3_nt: TGCAGTGCTAGATGGGGAACCGGGGCCCAGTACTTC

v_call: TRBV5-1
clone_size: NA
d_call: TRBD1
j_call: TRBJ2-5
cdr3_aa: CASAKTGEETQYF
cdr3_nt: TGCGCCAGCGCTAAGACAGGGGAAGAGACCCAGTACTTC

v_call: TRBV14
clone_size: NA
d_call: NA
j_call: TRBJ2-1
cdr3_aa: CASSLYRYSSYNEQFF
cdr3_nt: TGTGCCAGCAGCCTTTACCGCTACAGCTCCTACAATGAGCAGTTCTTC

v_call: TRBV3-1
clone_size: once
d_call: NA
j_call: TRBJ1-4
cdr3_aa: CASSQAGIETNEKLFF
cdr3_nt: TGTGCCAGCAGCCAAGCCGGGATTGAGACTAATGAAAAACTGTTTTTT

v_call: TRBV5-1
clone_size: once
d_call: TRBD2
j_call: TRBJ2-1
cdr3_aa: CASSALSGRAHNEQFF
cdr3_nt: TGCGCCAGCAGCGCGCTTAGCGGGAGGGCCCACAATGAGCAGTTCTTC

v_call: TRBV2
clone_size: few
d_call: NA
j_call: TRBJ2-2
cdr3_aa: CASSDRTYTGELFF
cdr3_nt: TGTGCCAGCAGTGACAGAACTTACACCGGGGAGCTGTTTTTT

v_call: TRBV20-1
clone_size: few
d_call: TRBD1
j_call: TRBJ2-7
cdr3_aa: CSALGTEILRQYF
cdr3_nt: TGCAGTGCTCTCGGGACAGAGATTTTACGGCAGTACTTC

v_call: TRBV5-1
clone_size: few
d_call: NA
j_call: TRBJ2-7
cdr3_aa: CASSPEGGSSSYEQYF
cdr3_nt: TGCGCCAGCAGCCCCGAGGGGGGCTCGAGCTCCTACGAGCAGTACTTC

v_call: TRBV10-3
clone_size: NA
d_call: TRBD2
j_call: TRBJ2-1
cdr3_aa: CAISGEREVNNEQFF
cdr3_nt: TGTGCCATCAGTGGAGAGCGGGAGGTGAACAATGAGCAGTTCTTC

v_call: TRBV5-1
clone_size: few
d_call: NA
j_call: TRBJ1-5
cdr3_aa: CASSLLAGGNQPQHF
cdr3_nt: TGCGCCAGCAGCTTATTGGCCGGGGGGAATCAGCCCCAGCATTTT

v_call: TRBV20-1
clone_size: NA
d_call: NA
j_call: TRBJ2-1
cdr3_aa: CSGSAVSYNEQFF
cdr3_nt: TGCAGTGGGAGCGCTGTTAGCTACAATGAGCAGTTCTTC